This T cell receptor (beta chain) originates from a study of blood T cell repertoires in COVID-19. Trimming left V 4 bases short and J 1 base short, with 8 bases between. This CDR3 has 13 residues. Germline V gene data show CDR1 as SGHTS and CDR2 as YDEGEE. This table comes from immunoSEQ multiplex PCR, and its TCRdb copy is limited to in-frame clones, with some not included. The table has roughly 97,000 clones, more than 85% seen once. The TCR originated in a human donor in a cohort sampled during active COVID-19. The chain employs TRBV5-8 and TRBJ2-5; D is possibly TRBD2 (5 bases). The sample consisted of peripheral blood. DNA for the CDR3: TGTGCCAGCAGCCGGGGAGTCCAAGAGACCCAGTACTTC. Protein product: CASSRGVQETQYF.